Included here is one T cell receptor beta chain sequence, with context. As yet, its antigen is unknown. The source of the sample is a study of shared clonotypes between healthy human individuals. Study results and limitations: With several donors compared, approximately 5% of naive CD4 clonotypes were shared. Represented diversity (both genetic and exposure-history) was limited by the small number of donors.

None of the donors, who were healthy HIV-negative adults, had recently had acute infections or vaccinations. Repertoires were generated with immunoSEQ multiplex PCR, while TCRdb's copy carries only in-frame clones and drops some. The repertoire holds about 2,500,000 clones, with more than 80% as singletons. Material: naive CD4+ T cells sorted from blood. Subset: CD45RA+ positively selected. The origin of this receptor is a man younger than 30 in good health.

The CDR3 is CASSLDPAGGTQETQYF. Written as DNA, the CDR3 is TGTGCCAGCAGCTTAGATCCGGCAGGGGGCACCCAAGAGACCCAGTACTTC. The gene calls are TRBV11-2 and TRBJ2-5; 8 nucleotides agree with TRBD1. CDR1 SGHAT and CDR2 FQNNGV come from the germline V gene. With V trimmed by 0 bases and J by 1 base, 7 bases remained unmatched. The CDR3 spans 17 residues.